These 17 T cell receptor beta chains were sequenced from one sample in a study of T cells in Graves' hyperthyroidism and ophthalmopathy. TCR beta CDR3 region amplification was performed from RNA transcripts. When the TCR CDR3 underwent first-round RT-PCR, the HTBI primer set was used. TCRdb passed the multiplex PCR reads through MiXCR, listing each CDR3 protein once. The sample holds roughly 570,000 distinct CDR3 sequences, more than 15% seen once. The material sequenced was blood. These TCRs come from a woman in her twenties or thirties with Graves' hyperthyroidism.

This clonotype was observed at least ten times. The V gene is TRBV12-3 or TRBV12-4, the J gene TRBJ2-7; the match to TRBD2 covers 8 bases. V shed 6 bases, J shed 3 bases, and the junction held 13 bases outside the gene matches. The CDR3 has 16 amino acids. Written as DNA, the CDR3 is TGTGCCAGCAGCCCTCCCGGGACTAGTTTTTTCTACGAGCAGTACTTC. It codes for CASSPPGTSFFYEQYF.

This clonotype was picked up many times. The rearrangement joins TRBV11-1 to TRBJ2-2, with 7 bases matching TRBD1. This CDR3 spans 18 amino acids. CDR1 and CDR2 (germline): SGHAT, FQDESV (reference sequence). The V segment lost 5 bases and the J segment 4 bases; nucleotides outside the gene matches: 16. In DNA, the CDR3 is TGTGCCAGCAGCCCAACTTCCCTACAGGGGAGCGGCACCGGGGAGCTGTTTTTT. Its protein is CASSPTSLQGSGTGELFF.

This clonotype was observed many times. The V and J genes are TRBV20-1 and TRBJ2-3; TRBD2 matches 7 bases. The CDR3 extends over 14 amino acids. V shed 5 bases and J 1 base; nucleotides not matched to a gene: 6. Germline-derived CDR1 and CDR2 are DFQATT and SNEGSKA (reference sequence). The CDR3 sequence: CSAYLAARTDTQYF. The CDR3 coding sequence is TGCAGTGCTTACCTAGCGGCGCGCACAGATACGCAGTATTTT.

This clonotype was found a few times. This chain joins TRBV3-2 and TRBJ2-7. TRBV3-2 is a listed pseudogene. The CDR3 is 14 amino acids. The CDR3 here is CASSQDEASYEQYF. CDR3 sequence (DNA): TGTGCCAGCAGCCAAGATGAGGCCTCCTACGAGCAGTACTTC.

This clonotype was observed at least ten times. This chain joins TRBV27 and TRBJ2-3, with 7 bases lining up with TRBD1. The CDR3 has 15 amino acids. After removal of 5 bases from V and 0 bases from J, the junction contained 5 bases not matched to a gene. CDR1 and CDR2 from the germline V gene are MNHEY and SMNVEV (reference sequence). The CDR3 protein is CASSRGGGSTDTQYF. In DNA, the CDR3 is TGTGCCAGCAGTCGAGGGGGCGGGAGCACAGATACGCAGTATTTT.

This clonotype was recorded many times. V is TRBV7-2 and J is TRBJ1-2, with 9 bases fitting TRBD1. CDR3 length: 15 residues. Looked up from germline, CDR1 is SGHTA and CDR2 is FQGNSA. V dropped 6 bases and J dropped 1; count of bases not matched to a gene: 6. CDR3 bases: TGTGCCAGCAGACCCGGGACAGGGATTAACTATGGCTACACCTTC. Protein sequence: CASRPGTGINYGYTF.

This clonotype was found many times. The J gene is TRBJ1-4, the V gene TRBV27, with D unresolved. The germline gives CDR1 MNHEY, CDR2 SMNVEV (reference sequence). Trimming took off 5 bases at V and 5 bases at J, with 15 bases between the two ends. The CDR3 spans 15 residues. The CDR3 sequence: CASSPLGLRNEKLFF. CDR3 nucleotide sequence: TGTGCCAGCAGTCCCCTAGGACTCAGAAATGAAAAACTGTTTTTT.

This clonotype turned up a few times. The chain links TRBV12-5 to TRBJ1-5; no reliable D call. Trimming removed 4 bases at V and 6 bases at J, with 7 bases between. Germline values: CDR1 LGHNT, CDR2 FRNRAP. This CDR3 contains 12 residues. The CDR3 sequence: CASGSLPQPQHF. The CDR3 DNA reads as TGTGCTAGTGGTTCCCTCCCTCAGCCCCAGCATTTT.

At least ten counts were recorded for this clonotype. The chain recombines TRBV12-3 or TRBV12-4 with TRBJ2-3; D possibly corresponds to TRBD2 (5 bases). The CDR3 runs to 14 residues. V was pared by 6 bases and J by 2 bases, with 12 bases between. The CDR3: CASRDAGLTDTQYF. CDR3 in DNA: TGTGCCAGCAGGGACGCCGGACTCACAGATACGCAGTATTTT.

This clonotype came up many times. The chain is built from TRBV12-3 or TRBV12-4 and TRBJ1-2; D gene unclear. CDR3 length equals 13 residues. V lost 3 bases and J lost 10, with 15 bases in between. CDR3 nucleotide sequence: TGTGCCAGCAGTTTTCAGGCGGAGGTGATCTACACCTTC. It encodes CASSFQAEVIYTF.

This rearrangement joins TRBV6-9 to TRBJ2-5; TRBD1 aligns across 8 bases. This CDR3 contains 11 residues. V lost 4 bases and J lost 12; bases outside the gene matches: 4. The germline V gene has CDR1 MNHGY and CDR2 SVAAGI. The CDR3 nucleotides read TGTGCCAGCAGTTCTGACAGGGGAAAGTACTTC. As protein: CASSSDRGKYF.

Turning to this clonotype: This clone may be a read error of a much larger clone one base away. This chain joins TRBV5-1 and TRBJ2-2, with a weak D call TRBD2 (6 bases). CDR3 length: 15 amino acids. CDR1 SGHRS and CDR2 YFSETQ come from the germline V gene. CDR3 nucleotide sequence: TGCGCCAGCAGTCGATACGCGGCGAACACCGGGGGGCTGTTTTTT. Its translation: CASSRYAANTGGLFF.

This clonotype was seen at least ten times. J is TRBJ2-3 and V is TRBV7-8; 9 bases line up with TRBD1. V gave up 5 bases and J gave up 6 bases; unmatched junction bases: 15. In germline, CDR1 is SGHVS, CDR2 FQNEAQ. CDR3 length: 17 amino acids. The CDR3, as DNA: TGTGCCAGCAGCGAAACAGGGGGCGGAACGGTGCGCGATACGCAGTATTTT. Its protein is CASSETGGGTVRDTQYF. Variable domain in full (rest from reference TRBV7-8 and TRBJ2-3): GAGVSQSPRYKVAKRGQDVALRCDPISGHVSLFWYQQALGQGPEFLTYFQNEAQLDKSGLPSDRFFAERPEGSVSTLKIQRTQQEDSAVYLCASSETGGGTVRDTQYFGPGTRLTVL.

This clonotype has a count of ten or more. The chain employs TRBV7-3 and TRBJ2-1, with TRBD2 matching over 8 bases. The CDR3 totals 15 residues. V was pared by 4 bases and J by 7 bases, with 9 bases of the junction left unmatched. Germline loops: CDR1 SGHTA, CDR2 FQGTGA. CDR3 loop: CASSSSGLVKNEQFF. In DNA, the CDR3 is TGTGCCAGCAGCTCTTCGGGACTAGTTAAAAATGAGCAGTTCTTC. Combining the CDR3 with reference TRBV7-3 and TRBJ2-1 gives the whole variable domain GAGVSQTPSNKVTEKGKYVELRCDPISGHTALYWYRQSLGQGPEFLIYFQGTGAADDSGLPNDRFFAVRPEGSVSTLKIQRTERGDSAVYLCASSSSGLVKNEQFFGPGTRLTVL.

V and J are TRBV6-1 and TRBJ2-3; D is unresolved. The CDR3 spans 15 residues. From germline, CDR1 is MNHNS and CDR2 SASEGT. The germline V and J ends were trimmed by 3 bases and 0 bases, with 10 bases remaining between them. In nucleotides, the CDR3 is TGTGCCAGCAGTGACAGAATTACTAGCACAGATACGCAGTATTTT. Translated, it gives CASSDRITSTDTQYF.

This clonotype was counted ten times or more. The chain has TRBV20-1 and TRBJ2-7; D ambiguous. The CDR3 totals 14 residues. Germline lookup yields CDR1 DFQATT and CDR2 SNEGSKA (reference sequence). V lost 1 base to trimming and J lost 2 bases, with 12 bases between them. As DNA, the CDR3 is TGCAGTGCTAGAGTCGGTAACGACGCCTACGAGCAGTACTTC. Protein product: CSARVGNDAYEQYF.

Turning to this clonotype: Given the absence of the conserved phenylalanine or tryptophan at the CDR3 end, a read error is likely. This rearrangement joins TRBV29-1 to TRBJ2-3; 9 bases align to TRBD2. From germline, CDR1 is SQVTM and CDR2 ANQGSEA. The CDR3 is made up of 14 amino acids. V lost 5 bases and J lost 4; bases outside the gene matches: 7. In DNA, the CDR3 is TGCAGCGTTCTCCTTAGCGGGAGCCCAGATACGCAGTATCTT. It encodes CSVLLSGSPDTQYL.